A single sample gave rise to the 10 T cell receptor beta chains below, sequenced in a study of T cell responses to AZD1222 COVID-19 vaccine. Method: immunoSEQ multiplex PCR; TCRdb's copy keeps in-frame clones and lacks some. The table lists roughly 160,000 clones, 93% of them singletons. This material consisted of peripheral blood, taken on day 0 of AZD1222 vaccination. The source of these receptors is an adult in good health.

The chain links TRBV2 to TRBJ1-5; a weak D match, TRBD1 (6 bases). The V gene lost 3 bases and the J gene lost 4 bases, with 22 bases spanning the gap. Germline CDR1 SNHLY, CDR2 FYNNEI. CDR3 length equals 18 residues. DNA of the CDR3: TGTGCCAGCAGTGATGACGCTCGTCCAAGGGGGGCGAATCAGCCCCAGCATTTT. This sequence encodes CASSDDARPRGANQPQHF.

The J gene is TRBJ2-5, the V gene TRBV5-1, with 11 bases fitting TRBD2. Germline values: CDR1 SGHRS, CDR2 YFSETQ. This CDR3 is built from 15 residues. V was pared by 3 bases and J by 5 bases, with 6 bases of the junction left unmatched. CDR3 nucleotides: TGCGCCAGCAGCTCGGGACTAGCGGTGGGGGAGACCCAGTACTTC. This translates into CASSSGLAVGETQYF.

The genes are TRBV7-3 and TRBJ2-3; 7 bases are shared with TRBD1. V trimming: 4 bases; J trimming: 4 bases; junction bases outside the gene matches: 11. The CDR3 loop spans 16 amino acids. Germline V CDR1 and CDR2: SGHTA, FQGTGA. The CDR3 DNA reads TGTGCCAGCAGCTCCCGACAGGGAACGGCCGCAGATACGCAGTATTTT. It specifies CASSSRQGTAADTQYF.

J is TRBJ1-2 and V is TRBV23-1, with D perhaps TRBD1 (5 bases). TRBV23-1 is identified as an open reading frame with a role that is uncertain. The V end was cut by 0 bases, the J end by 4 bases, with 12 bases between. The CDR3 runs 15 residues. The CDR3 spells CASSQSRQWPYGYTF. As DNA, the CDR3 is TGCGCCAGCAGTCAATCGCGACAGTGGCCCTATGGCTACACCTTC.

This chain links TRBV11-3 with TRBJ1-6, with 10 bases fitting TRBD1. The V and J ends lost 5 bases and 8 bases, in that order; junction bases with no gene match: 3. Germline V lookup: CDR1 SGHNT, CDR2 YENEEA. The CDR3 extends over 14 amino acids. The CDR3 DNA reads TGTGCCAGCAGCCCCGGGACAGGGGATTCACCCCTCCACTTT. This gives the protein CASSPGTGDSPLHF.

The J gene is TRBJ1-1, the V gene TRBV4-2, with 8 bases lining up with TRBD1. The CDR3 is 15 residues long. Germline V CDR1 and CDR2: LGHNA, YNFKEQ. With 4 bases clipped from V and 4 bases from J, the junction kept 8 bases outside the gene matches. CDR3 bases: TGTGCCAGCAGCCTGGACAGGGTGGGCGGCACTGAAGCTTTCTTT. This translates into CASSLDRVGGTEAFF.

V usage is TRBV28 and J usage is TRBJ2-5, with a weak D call TRBD1 (5 bases). V shed 5 bases and J shed 6 bases, with 22 bases lying between them. This CDR3 is 16 amino acids long. CDR1 and CDR2 from the germline V gene are MDHEN and SYDVKM. CDR3 region: CASSHQNQGISKTQYF. CDR3 DNA: TGTGCCAGCAGTCACCAAAACCAGGGAATCTCGAAGACCCAGTACTTC.

The chain recombines TRBV14 with TRBJ1-3; TRBD1 might be the D (5 bases). Deletions cut 4 bases from V and 0 bases from J, with 13 bases between. This CDR3 region has 16 residues. CDR1 SGHDN and CDR2 FVKESK come from the germline V gene. DNA for the CDR3: TGTGCCAGCAGCCGAATAGGACAAATCTCTGGAAACACCATATATTTT. Its protein product is CASSRIGQISGNTIYF.

The V call is TRBV2, the J call TRBJ1-1; a weak D match, TRBD1 (5 bases). The germline CDR1 and CDR2 sequences are SNHLY and FYNNEI. The CDR3 totals 13 residues. V gave up 3 bases and J gave up 2 bases, with 7 bases separating them. CDR3 protein: CASSDDRNTEAFF. CDR3 nucleotide sequence: TGTGCCAGCAGTGATGACAGAAACACTGAAGCTTTCTTT.

This clone appeared a single time. The chain is built from TRBV6-4 and TRBJ2-7; D is uncertain. Deletions cut 6 bases from V and 9 bases from J, with 18 bases between. This CDR3 is built from 13 residues. Per germline, CDR1 MRHNA and CDR2 SNTAGT. The CDR3 coding sequence is TGTGCCAGCAGCCCCGAGCCCTCAGGTGGGCAGTACTTC. As protein: CASSPEPSGGQYF.